Each of the 26 T cell receptor beta chains below was sequenced from the same sample in a study of T cell responses to AZD1222 COVID-19 vaccine. Profiling relied on immunoSEQ multiplex PCR, and the TCRdb table lists in-frame clones only, not all of them. The data hold tens of thousands of clones, with roughly nine tenths observed a single time. Sequenced material: peripheral blood, taken on day 0 of AZD1222 vaccination. The receptors come from an adult in good health.

There are a few counts of this clone. The chain combines TRBV5-1 with TRBJ2-6; D call uncertain. CDR1 is SGHRS and CDR2 is YFSETQ in the germline V gene. This CDR3 is 16 amino acids long. V lost 1 base and J 2 bases, leaving 10 bases between the germline ends. The CDR3 loop reads CASSLSWTAGANVLTF. CDR3 coding DNA: TGCGCCAGCAGCTTGTCGTGGACCGCTGGGGCCAACGTCCTGACTTTC.

The V call is TRBV27, the J call TRBJ2-1, with D possibly matching TRBD2 (6 bases). V gave up 5 bases and J gave up 8 bases, with 19 bases separating them. The CDR3 spans 15 residues. Germline CDR1 is MNHEY and CDR2 is SMNVEV (reference sequence). CDR3 sequence reads: CASSLPGVRGDEQFF. CDR3 DNA sequence: TGTGCCAGCAGTCTTCCGGGAGTTCGGGGCGATGAGCAGTTCTTC.

The chain employs TRBV10-3 and TRBJ2-1; TRBD2 aligns across 9 bases. V was clipped by 1 base and J by 5 bases; unmatched bases: 9. CDR1 ENHRY and CDR2 SYGVKD come from the germline V gene. This CDR3 region has 17 residues. In DNA, the CDR3 is TGTGCCATCAGTGAGTTCCCCCCAGCGGGAGGCAACAATGAGCAGTTCTTC. This codes for CAISEFPPAGGNNEQFF.

The rearrangement uses TRBV27 and TRBJ1-2; TRBD1 agrees at 8 bases. This CDR3 spans 15 amino acids. The germline V gene has CDR1 MNHEY and CDR2 SMNVEV (reference sequence). Trimming cost V 3 bases and J 6 bases; bases outside gene matches: 9. The CDR3 DNA reads as TGTGCCAGCAGTTTTTCGGACAGGGTAGGGGATGGCTACACCTTC. This sequence encodes CASSFSDRVGDGYTF.

This chain links TRBV28 with TRBJ2-7; TRBD1 aligns across 7 bases. The CDR3 consists of 13 residues. V shed 8 bases, J shed 2 bases, and the junction held 6 bases outside the gene matches. The V gene's germline CDR1 is MDHEN and CDR2 SYDVKM. This CDR3 is CASDPGQTYEQYF. The CDR3 DNA reads as TGTGCCAGCGATCCGGGACAGACCTACGAGCAGTACTTC.

This clone has just one count. The J gene is TRBJ2-7, the V gene TRBV13; D gene uncertain. The V and J ends lost 8 bases and 5 bases respectively, with 19 bases between them. The CDR3 totals 14 residues. Per the germline V gene, CDR1 is PRHDT and CDR2 is FYEKMQ (reference sequence). The CDR3 DNA reads as TGTGCCAGCCGAAACGCAGGTCGGATCCACGAGCAGTACTTC. It encodes CASRNAGRIHEQYF.

This chain connects TRBV27 to TRBJ2-3; 11 positions agree with TRBD2. J gave up 8 bases and V 2 bases, and 6 bases lay outside the gene matches. There are 15 residues in the CDR3. Germline V lookup: CDR1 MNHEY, CDR2 SMNVEV (reference sequence). The CDR3 DNA sequence: TGTGCCAGCAGTTTAATTAGCGGGGGGGCAGGTACGCAGTATTTT. It is translated as CASSLISGGAGTQYF.

The chain has TRBV7-8 and TRBJ1-4; unclear D gene. This CDR3 region has 14 residues. Germline CDR1 reads SGHVS; CDR2 reads FQNEAQ. The V gene lost 4 bases and the J gene lost 5 bases, with 11 bases spanning the gap. In DNA, the CDR3 is TGTGCCAGCAGCTACCGTCAGACCAATGAAAAACTGTTTTTT. Translation: CASSYRQTNEKLFF.

This clone was recorded only once. V is TRBV5-1 and J is TRBJ2-3; 10 nucleotides line up with TRBD2. V trimming: 0 bases; J trimming: 3 bases; junction bases outside the gene matches: 1. The germline gives CDR1 SGHRS, CDR2 YFSETQ. This CDR3 is built from 15 residues. The CDR3 sequence: CASSLAGLATDTQYF. DNA of the CDR3: TGCGCCAGCAGCTTGGCGGGACTAGCGACAGATACGCAGTATTTT.

The rearrangement joins TRBV6-5 to TRBJ1-1, with D tentatively TRBD1 (5 bases). Germline loops: CDR1 MNHEY, CDR2 SVGAGI. CDR3 length equals 15 residues. With 0 bases removed from V and 4 bases from J, the gap between germline ends came to 12 bases. CDR3 sequence: CASSYSRGIGTEAFF. The CDR3, as DNA: TGTGCCAGCAGTTACTCGAGGGGAATCGGCACTGAAGCTTTCTTT.

For the CDR3, the DNA is TGTGCCAGCAGCTTAGTCCAGACAGGAAACTACGAGCAGTACTTC. It is translated as CASSLVQTGNYEQYF. J is TRBJ2-7 and V is TRBV7-9, with D maybe TRBD1 (6 bases). V was pared by 1 base and J by 3 bases, with 13 bases between. This CDR3 contains 15 residues. Germline assignment: CDR1 SEHNR and CDR2 FQNEAQ (reference sequence).

This clone has just a few counts. V is TRBV6-1 and J is TRBJ1-2; D gene ambiguous. Germline CDR1 and CDR2: MNHNS and SASEGT. The CDR3 is 15 amino acids. The V end was cut by 2 bases, the J end by 4 bases, with 14 bases between. CDR3 sequence (DNA): TGTGCCAGCAGTGAAAACCACGGACCGCCCTATGGCTACACCTTC. Encoded protein: CASSENHGPPYGYTF.

This clone showed up just a few times. Other DNA variants within this sample encode the same CDR3. The chain joins TRBV6-5 to TRBJ1-5; possibly TRBD1 for D (5 bases). Trimming pared 0 bases from V and 5 bases from J, leaving 8 bases between. The germline gives CDR1 MNHEY, CDR2 SVGAGI. The CDR3 spans 14 residues. In DNA form, the CDR3 reads TGTGCCAGCAGTTACTCTCGGGGGGATCAGCCCCAGCATTTT. Translating gives CASSYSRGDQPQHF.

The chain has TRBV12-5 and TRBJ1-6; D gene ambiguous. The length of the CDR3 is 13 residues. Germline CDR1 LGHNT, CDR2 FRNRAP. Trimming left V 1 base short and J 7 bases short, with 5 bases between. The CDR3: CASGLGLNSPLHF. In DNA form, the CDR3 reads TGTGCTAGTGGTTTGGGGCTGAATTCACCCCTCCACTTT.

There are a few counts of this clone. The V and J genes are TRBV9 and TRBJ1-4; D is undetermined. V lost 3 bases and J lost 1, with 13 bases in between. The CDR3 is 16 residues long. Germline V gene sequence: CDR1 SGDLS, CDR2 YYNGEE. The DNA for the CDR3 is TGTGCCAGCAGCGAGGCGCCCGGTCTAACTAATGAAAAACTGTTTTTT. Its protein is CASSEAPGLTNEKLFF.

The genes are TRBV3-1 (or the pseudogene TRBV3-2) and TRBJ1-6; D gene unclear. CDR3 length: 16 amino acids. In germline, CDR1 is LGHDT, CDR2 YNNKEL (reference sequence). V lost 0 bases, J lost 6 bases, and 12 bases lay in between. CDR3 region: CASSQDSGFINSPLHF. The CDR3 region has the DNA TGTGCCAGCAGCCAAGATTCAGGATTTATTAATTCACCCCTCCACTTT.

The chain combines TRBV5-4 with TRBJ1-2, with TRBD1 matching 8 bases. This CDR3 is built from 15 residues. The germline CDR1 and CDR2 sequences are SGHNT and YYREEE (reference sequence). V lost 4 bases and J lost 5; bases outside the gene matches: 10. CDR3 bases: TGTGCCAGCAGCGTCCGGGACAGGCCCCTTTATGGCTACACCTTC. Translation gives CASSVRDRPLYGYTF.

This sequence joins TRBV15 and TRBJ2-3; the match to TRBD2 covers 14 bases. Losses at the gene ends were 1 base for V and 4 bases for J; bases not matched to a gene: 7. Germline lookup yields CDR1 LNHNV and CDR2 YYDKDF (reference sequence). CDR3 length equals 18 residues. CDR3 sequence (DNA): TGTGCCACCAGCAGAGCGACTAGCGGGGGGGCCAGGGCAGATACGCAGTATTTT. Protein product: CATSRATSGGARADTQYF.

The gene calls are TRBV28 and TRBJ2-5; possible D gene TRBD2, 6 bases. This CDR3 region has 15 residues. CDR1 MDHEN and CDR2 SYDVKM come from the germline V gene. V lost 2 bases and J lost 4, with 14 bases in between. The CDR3 is CASSLPGATGETQYF. DNA of the CDR3: TGTGCCAGCAGTTTACCGGGAGCGACGGGAGAGACCCAGTACTTC.

V gene TRBV29-1 combines with J gene TRBJ1-1; D is possibly TRBD1 (5 bases). CDR3 length: 15 residues. Germline CDR1 reads SQVTM; CDR2 reads ANQGSEA. Deletions cut 5 bases from V and 0 bases from J, with 16 bases between. CDR3 bases: TGCAGCGTTCGAACAATAGGGGCAATGAACACTGAAGCTTTCTTT. Translated: CSVRTIGAMNTEAFF.

The chain combines TRBV9 with TRBJ2-1; 12 bases agree with TRBD2. Germline assignment: CDR1 SGDLS and CDR2 YYNGEE. The V gene end was trimmed by 4 bases and the J gene end by 2 bases; junction bases not matched to a gene: 7. This CDR3 has 17 amino acids. This CDR3 reads CASSTRTSGDTYNEQFF. The DNA for the CDR3 is TGTGCCAGCAGCACCCGGACTAGCGGGGATACCTACAATGAGCAGTTCTTC.

The chain links TRBV27 to TRBJ1-6; D unresolved. The V end lost 2 bases, the J end lost 7 bases, and 18 bases lay between the germline ends. CDR3 size: 17 residues. CDR1 is MNHEY and CDR2 is SMNVEV in the germline V gene (reference sequence). The CDR3 DNA reads as TGTGCCAGCAGTTTAGTCTCACCCCTAGGCCCCAATTCACCCCTCCACTTT. It specifies CASSLVSPLGPNSPLHF.

The chain uses TRBV6-6 and TRBJ1-1; D gene uncertain. The CDR3 is made up of 11 amino acids. CDR1 and CDR2 (germline): MNHNY, SVGAGI (reference sequence). The V and J ends lost 9 bases and 5 bases respectively, with 10 bases between them. CDR3: CASLRGTEAFF. The CDR3 coding sequence is TGTGCCAGTTTGAGAGGTACTGAAGCTTTCTTT.

The chain uses TRBV9 and TRBJ2-7; D perhaps matches TRBD1 (6 bases). This CDR3 comprises 14 residues. From germline, CDR1 is SGDLS and CDR2 YYNGEE. V was shortened by 3 bases and J by 2 bases, with 12 bases between the two germline ends. The CDR3 spells CASSGPGQPYEQYF. The DNA for the CDR3 is TGTGCCAGCAGCGGCCCTGGACAGCCCTACGAGCAGTACTTC.

This sequence joins TRBV4-1 and TRBJ2-7; TRBD1 or TRBD2 may be the D gene (5 bases each). Per the germline V gene, CDR1 is MGHRA and CDR2 is YSYEKL. CDR3 size: 16 residues. V was trimmed by 0 bases and J by 3 bases, leaving 15 bases between them. CDR3 DNA: TGCGCCAGCAGCCAAGAAATCGTCAGGGAGAACTACGAGCAGTACTTC. It is translated as CASSQEIVRENYEQYF.

The V and J genes are TRBV3-1 (or the pseudogene TRBV3-2) and TRBJ1-5; D ambiguous. This CDR3 spans 14 amino acids. Trimming took off 4 bases at V and 2 bases at J, with 9 bases between the two ends. Germline V gene data show CDR1 as LGHDT and CDR2 as YNNKEL (reference sequence). The DNA for the CDR3 is TGTGCCAGCAGCCTCCTTGGTGGCAATCAGCCCCAGCATTTT. It yields the protein CASSLLGGNQPQHF.